Listed below are T cell receptor beta chains from one sample, sequenced in a study of shared clonotypes between healthy human individuals. The table came from immunoSEQ multiplex PCR; TCRdb's copy has only in-frame clones and leaves some out. The sample yields more than 450,000 clones, 79% seen once. The sequencing sample was made of PBMCs. These receptors all come from a woman aged 40-49 years in good health. Some clones in this sample may be carry-over from other donors' samples. CDR3s include the opening cysteine and the closing phenylalanine or tryptophan. The order of the fields is V gene, D gene, J gene, clone size, CDR3 DNA, CDR3 protein. A D gene is named only where the DNA matches it firmly. For some rows the clone size is stated as once, few or many, or as a class when expanded; others skip it.

v_call: TRBV2
d_call: .
j_call: TRBJ1-2
clone_size: .
cdr3_nt: TGTGCCAACAACCAAAATGGCTACACCTTC
cdr3_aa: CANNQNGYTF

v_call: TRBV6-6
d_call: .
j_call: TRBJ1-2
clone_size: .
cdr3_nt: TGTGCCAGCAGTTACCCGACCCCTTCTAACTATGGCTACACCTTC
cdr3_aa: CASSYPTPSNYGYTF

v_call: TRBV6-4
d_call: .
j_call: TRBJ2-3
clone_size: .
cdr3_nt: TGTGCCAGCAGTGACTCGTTAACCCCCGGGACGCAGTATTTT
cdr3_aa: CASSDSLTPGTQYF

v_call: TRBV19
d_call: TRBD2
j_call: TRBJ2-5
clone_size: .
cdr3_nt: TGTGCCAGTAGTGTCACGGGAGGGGAGACCCAGTACTTC
cdr3_aa: CASSVTGGETQYF

v_call: TRBV19
d_call: .
j_call: TRBJ2-7
clone_size: .
cdr3_nt: TGTGCCAGTACTGACCGGGGGTTCGAGCAGTACTTC
cdr3_aa: CASTDRGFEQYF

v_call: TRBV7-9
d_call: .
j_call: TRBJ2-3
clone_size: .
cdr3_nt: TGTGCCAGCAGCTTAGCGGGGAATACGCAGTATTTT
cdr3_aa: CASSLAGNTQYF

v_call: TRBV7-8
d_call: .
j_call: TRBJ2-6
clone_size: .
cdr3_nt: TGTGCCAGCAGTCAGCGTCCTGGGGGGTTCTCTGGGGCCAACGTCCTGACTTTC
cdr3_aa: CASSQRPGGFSGANVLTF

v_call: TRBV10-2
d_call: .
j_call: TRBJ2-2
clone_size: .
cdr3_nt: TGCGCCAGCACCCCAGGGTACACCGGGGAGCTGTTTTTT
cdr3_aa: CASTPGYTGELFF

v_call: TRBV7-3
d_call: .
j_call: TRBJ2-1
clone_size: .
cdr3_nt: TGTGCCAGCCAAGCGGATACGCACAGTGAGCAGTTCTTC
cdr3_aa: CASQADTHSEQFF

v_call: TRBV19
d_call: .
j_call: TRBJ2-4
clone_size: .
cdr3_nt: TGTGCCAGTAGCCCGTCGCAGATCGGAACCAAAAACATTCAGTACTTC
cdr3_aa: CASSPSQIGTKNIQYF

v_call: TRBV10-1
d_call: .
j_call: TRBJ1-1
clone_size: few
cdr3_nt: TGCGCCACCAGCCGGACAGCCAACACTGAAGCTTTCTTT
cdr3_aa: CATSRTANTEAFF

v_call: TRBV2
d_call: TRBD1
j_call: TRBJ2-3
clone_size: .
cdr3_nt: TGTGCCAGCAGTTCGCTTGGACAGGGGGGGGATACGCAGTATTTT
cdr3_aa: CASSSLGQGGDTQYF

v_call: TRBV28
d_call: TRBD1
j_call: TRBJ2-7
clone_size: .
cdr3_nt: TGTGCCAGCAGTGGACAGGGACCCTACGAGCAGTACTTC
cdr3_aa: CASSGQGPYEQYF

v_call: TRBV13
d_call: TRBD2
j_call: TRBJ2-5
clone_size: .
cdr3_nt: TGTGCCAGCAGCCTCCGACTAGCGGGAATGGAGACCCAGTACTTC
cdr3_aa: CASSLRLAGMETQYF

v_call: TRBV29-1
d_call: TRBD1
j_call: TRBJ2-7
clone_size: .
cdr3_nt: TGCAGCGTGGAGCACGGGACAGGTTCATCCGAGCAGTACTTC
cdr3_aa: CSVEHGTGSSEQYF

v_call: TRBV28
d_call: .
j_call: TRBJ1-2
clone_size: once
cdr3_nt: TGTGCCAGCAGGTCGGCAGCCACTTCATTCTATGGCTACACCTTC
cdr3_aa: CASRSAATSFYGYTF

v_call: TRBV7-2
d_call: .
j_call: TRBJ2-1
clone_size: .
cdr3_nt: TGTGCCAGCAGCCCCGGGGGAGGGGGAGGGTACAATGAGCAGTTCTTC
cdr3_aa: CASSPGGGGGYNEQFF

v_call: TRBV5-6
d_call: .
j_call: TRBJ1-2
clone_size: .
cdr3_nt: TGTGCCAGCAGCTTCGGACAGCCTTATGGCTACACCTTC
cdr3_aa: CASSFGQPYGYTF

v_call: TRBV5-4
d_call: .
j_call: TRBJ1-4
clone_size: .
cdr3_nt: TGTGCCAGCAGCCTTGAACCCGGATTGGGGGAAAAACTGTTTTTT
cdr3_aa: CASSLEPGLGEKLFF

v_call: TRBV7-9
d_call: TRBD1
j_call: TRBJ1-2
clone_size: .
cdr3_nt: TGTGCCAGCAGCTTGGGACAGGGACCCTACTATGGCTACACCTTC
cdr3_aa: CASSLGQGPYYGYTF

v_call: TRBV7-2
d_call: TRBD1
j_call: TRBJ1-1
clone_size: .
cdr3_nt: TGTGCCAGCAGCCTTCCCCGGACAGGGACTGAAGCTTTCTTT
cdr3_aa: CASSLPRTGTEAFF

v_call: TRBV29-1
d_call: .
j_call: TRBJ1-1
clone_size: .
cdr3_nt: TGCAGCGTTGATTCTGGCCAGGGGACCAACGAAGCTTTCTTT
cdr3_aa: CSVDSGQGTNEAFF

v_call: TRBV28
d_call: .
j_call: TRBJ2-7
clone_size: .
cdr3_nt: TGTGCCAGCACCCTAGATCCTACAGGTCTCGAGCAGTACTTC
cdr3_aa: CASTLDPTGLEQYF

v_call: TRBV7-3
d_call: TRBD1
j_call: TRBJ1-1
clone_size: .
cdr3_nt: TGTGCCAGCAGCCGGGACAGGGGTGACACTGAAGCTTTCTTT
cdr3_aa: CASSRDRGDTEAFF

v_call: TRBV15
d_call: .
j_call: TRBJ2-1
clone_size: .
cdr3_nt: TGTGCCACCGGGGGGCCCAATCCTTACAATGAGCAGTTCTTC
cdr3_aa: CATGGPNPYNEQFF

v_call: TRBV30
d_call: .
j_call: TRBJ1-4
clone_size: .
cdr3_nt: TGTGCCTCTGGAGGTCAAGGGGTTGAAAAACTGTTTTTT
cdr3_aa: CASGGQGVEKLFF

v_call: TRBV2
d_call: .
j_call: TRBJ2-2
clone_size: .
cdr3_nt: TGTGCCAGCAGCCCGACAGGGAACACCGGGGAGCTGTTTTTT
cdr3_aa: CASSPTGNTGELFF

v_call: TRBV28
d_call: .
j_call: TRBJ1-5
clone_size: once
cdr3_nt: TGTGCCAGCAGTTACGGGGGCGGTCAGCCCCAGCATTTT
cdr3_aa: CASSYGGGQPQHF

v_call: TRBV6-1
d_call: TRBD2
j_call: TRBJ2-7
clone_size: once
cdr3_nt: TGTGCCAGCAGTAAAGCTGGACTAGGAATTTTTAACGAGCAGTACTTC
cdr3_aa: CASSKAGLGIFNEQYF

v_call: TRBV9
d_call: .
j_call: TRBJ2-2
clone_size: once
cdr3_nt: TGTGCCAGCAGCGTAGTCCCCAGGACATCCACCGGGGAGCTGTTTTTT
cdr3_aa: CASSVVPRTSTGELFF

v_call: TRBV2
d_call: TRBD1
j_call: TRBJ1-4
clone_size: .
cdr3_nt: TGTGCCAGCAGGGATCCCGACAGGGCGACTAATGAAAAACTGTTTTTT
cdr3_aa: CASRDPDRATNEKLFF

v_call: TRBV28
d_call: .
j_call: TRBJ1-2
clone_size: .
cdr3_nt: TGTGCCAGCAGTGTTACAGGGAGCGAGTCCTATGGCTACACCTTC
cdr3_aa: CASSVTGSESYGYTF

v_call: TRBV6-6
d_call: TRBD2
j_call: TRBJ2-7
clone_size: .
cdr3_nt: TGTGCCAGCAGATTAGCGGGAAAGTACGAGCAGTACTTC
cdr3_aa: CASRLAGKYEQYF

v_call: TRBV11-2
d_call: .
j_call: TRBJ2-3
clone_size: .
cdr3_nt: TGTGCCAGCAGCTTAGACCGACTGACGGGATCCACAGATACGCAGTATTTT
cdr3_aa: CASSLDRLTGSTDTQYF

v_call: TRBV27
d_call: TRBD2
j_call: TRBJ2-1
clone_size: .
cdr3_nt: TGTGCCAGCTCTCCTTGGGGAGGGACTAGCGGAGCCTCCTACAATGAGCAGTTCTTC
cdr3_aa: CASSPWGGTSGASYNEQFF

v_call: TRBV7-8
d_call: TRBD2
j_call: TRBJ2-1
clone_size: .
cdr3_nt: TGTGCCAGCAGCACCCGACCGGGACTAGCACCGTACAATGAGCAGTTCTTC
cdr3_aa: CASSTRPGLAPYNEQFF

v_call: TRBV6-6
d_call: TRBD1
j_call: TRBJ2-7
clone_size: few
cdr3_nt: TGTGCCAGCAGCCACCACGGACAGGGTACCTACGAGCAGTACTTC
cdr3_aa: CASSHHGQGTYEQYF

v_call: TRBV4-1
d_call: TRBD1
j_call: TRBJ1-1
clone_size: .
cdr3_nt: TGCGCCAGCAGCCAGGACCAAACCGGACAGGCGAACACTGAAGCTTTCTTT
cdr3_aa: CASSQDQTGQANTEAFF

v_call: TRBV7-9
d_call: .
j_call: TRBJ1-3
clone_size: .
cdr3_nt: TGTGCCAGCAGCTTACAGGGAGTCTCTGGAAACACCATATATTTT
cdr3_aa: CASSLQGVSGNTIYF

v_call: TRBV4-3
d_call: .
j_call: TRBJ2-2
clone_size: .
cdr3_nt: TGCGCCAGCAGCCAAGGGGTTACTAACACCGGGGAGCTGTTTTTT
cdr3_aa: CASSQGVTNTGELFF

v_call: TRBV5-4
d_call: TRBD2
j_call: TRBJ2-3
clone_size: .
cdr3_nt: TGTGCCAGCAGCCTGATAGCGGGAGCGGCAGATACGCAGTATTTT
cdr3_aa: CASSLIAGAADTQYF

v_call: TRBV7-3
d_call: .
j_call: TRBJ1-1
clone_size: .
cdr3_nt: TGTGCCAGCAGCTTACGGGGGTCCCCAGTGAACACTGAAGCTTTCTTT
cdr3_aa: CASSLRGSPVNTEAFF

v_call: TRBV4-3
d_call: .
j_call: TRBJ2-1
clone_size: .
cdr3_nt: TGCGCCAGCAGCCAAGAGGGAGGCCTAGCGAGATTGTACAATGAGCAGTTCTTC
cdr3_aa: CASSQEGGLARLYNEQFF

v_call: TRBV25-1
d_call: .
j_call: TRBJ1-6
clone_size: .
cdr3_nt: TGTGCCAGCAGTGATAAGGAATTCCCCCTATCTCCCCTCCACTTT
cdr3_aa: CASSDKEFPLSPLHF

v_call: TRBV18
d_call: TRBD1
j_call: TRBJ1-5
clone_size: .
cdr3_nt: TGTGCCAGCTCACCACAGGGGGCTCGCAATCAGCCCCAGCATTTT
cdr3_aa: CASSPQGARNQPQHF

v_call: TRBV28
d_call: TRBD1
j_call: TRBJ1-2
clone_size: .
cdr3_nt: TGTGCCAGCAGCCGCGGACAGGGGCGGTACTATGGCTACACCTTC
cdr3_aa: CASSRGQGRYYGYTF

v_call: TRBV11-2
d_call: TRBD2
j_call: TRBJ2-7
clone_size: .
cdr3_nt: TGTGCCAGCAGCTTATTAGTCGGGACTAGCGGGTACGAGCAGTACTTC
cdr3_aa: CASSLLVGTSGYEQYF

v_call: TRBV30
d_call: .
j_call: TRBJ2-5
clone_size: few
cdr3_nt: TGTGCCTGGAGTGTAGGGCTAGAAGAGACCCAGTACTTC
cdr3_aa: CAWSVGLEETQYF

v_call: TRBV6-5
d_call: .
j_call: TRBJ1-1
clone_size: .
cdr3_nt: TGTGCCAGCAGTTATAGGTGGACTGAAGCTTTCTTT
cdr3_aa: CASSYRWTEAFF

v_call: TRBV28
d_call: TRBD1
j_call: TRBJ1-2
clone_size: .
cdr3_nt: TGTGCCAGCAGTCTACAGGGGGGAAGTAGAGGCTACACCTTC
cdr3_aa: CASSLQGGSRGYTF